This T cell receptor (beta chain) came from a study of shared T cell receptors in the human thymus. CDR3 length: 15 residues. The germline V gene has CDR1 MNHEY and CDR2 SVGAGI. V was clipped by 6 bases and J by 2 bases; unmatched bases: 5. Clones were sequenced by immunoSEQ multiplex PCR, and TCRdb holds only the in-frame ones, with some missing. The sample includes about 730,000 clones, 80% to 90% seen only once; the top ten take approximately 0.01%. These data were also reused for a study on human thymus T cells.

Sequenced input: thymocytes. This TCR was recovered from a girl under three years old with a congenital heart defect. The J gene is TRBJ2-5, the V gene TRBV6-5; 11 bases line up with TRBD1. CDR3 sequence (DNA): TGTGCCAGCAGAGGGACAGGGGGGATACAAGAGACCCAGTACTTC. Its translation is CASRGTGGIQETQYF.